The 25 T cell receptor beta chains reported below all come from one sample, sequenced in a study of T-cell memory formation after mild COVID-19. From the 5' RACE reads, TCRdb called clonotypes with MiXCR, one entry per CDR3 protein. This sample has 300,000 to 400,000 distinct CDR3 sequences, with 15% to 20% found just once. Sequenced sample: PBMCs or a T cell subset sorted from them (not recorded which). Every receptor here comes from a man between 18 and 29 years old who had mild COVID-19 (a few samples of this study predate the infection). Cell type and time point are not known.

The chain employs TRBV7-2 and TRBJ2-3, with D perhaps matching TRBD2 (5 bases). Trimming stripped 4 bases from V and 1 base from J, with 18 bases between. The CDR3 is 17 residues long. CDR1 and CDR2 (germline): SGHTA, FQGNSA. CDR3 in amino acids: CASSSQIGAERTDTQYF. CDR3 coding DNA: TGTGCCAGCAGCTCCCAGATCGGAGCGGAGCGCACAGATACGCAGTATTTT.

The chain carries TRBV7-3 and TRBJ2-2; D is unresolved. With 0 bases removed from V and 1 base from J, the gap between germline ends came to 9 bases. There are 16 residues in the CDR3. Germline values: CDR1 SGHTA, CDR2 FQGTGA. The CDR3 nucleotides read TGTGCCAGCAGCTTAACCCAGATTAAGAACACCGGGGAGCTGTTTTTT. It codes for CASSLTQIKNTGELFF.

A few counts support this clonotype. J is TRBJ1-2 and V is TRBV7-8; 8 bases match TRBD1. The V segment lost 1 base and the J segment 3 bases; nucleotides outside the gene matches: 7. The CDR3 runs 16 residues. The germline V gene encodes CDR1 SGHVS and CDR2 FQNEAQ. CDR3 protein: CASSLVWTGLDYGYTF. Written as DNA, the CDR3 is TGTGCCAGCAGCTTAGTCTGGACAGGGTTAGACTATGGCTACACCTTC.

In this sample, this clonotype turned up a few times. The chain combines TRBV7-6 with TRBJ1-1; TRBD1 matches at 8 bases. Germline trimming cut 5 bases from V and 5 bases from J; bases unmatched to any gene: 10. The germline gives CDR1 SGHVS, CDR2 FNYEAQ. The CDR3 extends over 15 amino acids. CDR3 region: CASSALTGGDTEAFF. The CDR3 DNA sequence: TGTGCCAGCAGCGCCCTAACAGGGGGTGATACTGAAGCTTTCTTT.

This rearrangement joins TRBV12-3 or TRBV12-4 to TRBJ2-6, with D possibly matching TRBD1 (6 bases). CDR3 length equals 17 residues. Trimming removed 3 bases at V and 2 bases at J, with 14 bases between. The CDR3 loop reads CASSLLAGTTGANVLTF. DNA of the CDR3: TGTGCCAGCAGTTTGTTGGCAGGGACAACTGGGGCCAACGTCCTGACTTTC.

This clonotype was detected many times. The chain employs TRBV28 and TRBJ1-5, with D unclear. The CDR3 contains 12 residues. V was shortened by 3 bases and J by 13 bases, with 13 bases between the two germline ends. Germline CDR1 MDHEN, CDR2 SYDVKM. This CDR3 is CASSFRSPQQHF. The DNA of the CDR3 is TGTGCCAGCAGTTTCCGGTCCCCCCAGCAGCATTTT.

The chain couples TRBV14 to TRBJ2-7, with D uncertain. V lost 0 bases, J lost 5 bases, and 2 bases lay in between. CDR3 length: 11 residues. CDR1 and CDR2 from the germline V gene are SGHDN and FVKESK. The CDR3 nucleotides read TGTGCCAGCAGCCAAGACCACGAGCAGTACGTC. Translation: CASSQDHEQYV.

J is TRBJ2-5 and V is TRBV20-1; the D gene is possibly TRBD2 (6 bases). The CDR3 consists of 14 residues. Germline V gene data show CDR1 as DFQATT and CDR2 as SNEGSKA (reference sequence). V was trimmed by 3 bases and J by 7 bases, leaving 18 bases between them. For the CDR3, the DNA is TGCAGTGCTAGCGGGCAGGCGGGGAGATGGACCCAGTACTTC. This codes for CSASGQAGRWTQYF.

The V gene is TRBV5-1, the J gene TRBJ2-1, with 11 nucleotides matching TRBD2. V gave up 4 bases and J gave up 3 bases; unmatched junction bases: 6. The germline V gene encodes CDR1 SGHRS and CDR2 YFSETQ. The CDR3 spans 16 residues. The CDR3 region is CASSPILAGVYNEQFF. The CDR3 DNA reads TGCGCCAGCAGCCCCATACTAGCGGGGGTCTACAATGAGCAGTTCTTC. Together with reference TRBV5-1 and TRBJ2-1, the CDR3 gives the full variable domain: KAGVTQTPRYLIKTRGQQVTLSCSPISGHRSVSWYQQTPGQGLQFLFEYFSETQRNKGNFPGRFSGRQFSNSRSEMNVSTLELGDSALYLCASSPILAGVYNEQFFGPGTRLTVL.

This clonotype was recorded only once. The chain combines TRBV4-1 with TRBJ2-7; the D call may be TRBD1 or TRBD2 (5 bases each). Germline CDR1 MGHRA, CDR2 YSYEKL. There are 16 residues in the CDR3. The ends were cut back, 1 base at V and 0 bases at J, with 13 bases in the middle. CDR3 amino acids: CASSQGRGASSYEQYF. The CDR3 DNA reads TGCGCCAGCAGCCAAGGTAGAGGGGCGAGCTCCTACGAGCAGTACTTC.

This clonotype occurred once. V and J are TRBV19 and TRBJ1-5; D unresolved. Germline V CDR1 and CDR2: LNHDA, SQIVND (reference sequence). This CDR3 has 12 residues. V was shortened by 4 bases and J by 4 bases, with 5 bases between the two germline ends. CDR3 residues: CASSTMNQPQHF. CDR3 DNA: TGTGCCAGTAGTACAATGAATCAGCCCCAGCATTTT.

The table lists this clonotype with a few counts. This chain connects TRBV2 to TRBJ1-1; no firm D call. V lost 6 bases and J lost 1, with 12 bases in between. The germline V gene has CDR1 SNHLY and CDR2 FYNNEI. This CDR3 is built from 14 residues. The CDR3 sequence: CASSVTYTNTEAFF. The CDR3 DNA reads as TGTGCCAGCAGCGTGACATACACGAACACTGAAGCTTTCTTT. The full variable domain, with the rest looked up from reference TRBV2 and TRBJ1-1, is EPEVTQTPSHQVTQMGQEVILRCVPISNHLYFYWYRQILGQKVEFLVSFYNNEISEKSEIFDDQFSVERPDGSNFTLKIRSTKLEDSAMYFCASSVTYTNTEAFFGQGTRLTVV.

This clonotype was detected a few times. The rearrangement joins TRBV7-2 to TRBJ2-3; 9 bases are shared with TRBD2. V lost 4 bases to trimming and J lost 2 bases; unmatched junction nucleotides: 4. The CDR3 has 15 amino acids. Germline CDR1 SGHTA, CDR2 FQGNSA. CDR3 region: CASSWASGTTDTQYF. The CDR3 coding sequence is TGTGCCAGCAGCTGGGCTAGCGGGACCACAGATACGCAGTATTTT.

A few counts support this clonotype. The chain recombines TRBV11-2 with TRBJ2-4; D gene uncertain. This CDR3 has 15 residues. With 1 base removed from V and 0 bases from J, the gap between germline ends came to 7 bases. Germline V gene data show CDR1 as SGHAT and CDR2 as FQNNGV. CDR3 amino acids: CASSLVPLAKNIQYF. The CDR3 coding sequence is TGTGCCAGCAGCTTAGTACCACTAGCCAAAAACATTCAGTACTTC. The entire variable domain, with the rest obtained from reference TRBV11-2 and TRBJ2-4, is as follows: EAGVAQSPRYKIIEKRQSVAFWCNPISGHATLYWYQQILGQGPKLLIQFQNNGVVDDSQLPKDRFSAERLKGVDSTLKIQPAKLEDSAVYLCASSLVPLAKNIQYFGAGTRLSVL.

CDR3 sequence reads: CASSHDDRREGLHYEQYV. The CDR3 bases are TGTGCCAGCAGCCATGACGACAGGCGAGAAGGGTTACACTACGAGCAGTACGTC. V is TRBV3-2 and J is TRBJ2-7; the table assigns TRBD1, which was not confirmed against the DNA. TRBV3-2 is a listed pseudogene. The CDR3 runs 18 residues.

This clonotype was observed a handful of times. The chain employs TRBV7-2 and TRBJ2-3; D may be TRBD2 (5 bases). CDR3 size: 17 residues. From germline, CDR1 is SGHTA and CDR2 FQGNSA. V was shortened by 5 bases and J by 4 bases, with 22 bases between the two germline ends. The CDR3 coding sequence is TGTGCCAGCAGCACCGAGGAGTGGAGGACGAGCGCAGATACGCAGTATTTT. This sequence encodes CASSTEEWRTSADTQYF.

The V call is TRBV7-2, the J call TRBJ1-2; 8 bases align to TRBD1. Germline trimming cut 0 bases from V and 7 bases from J; bases unmatched to any gene: 4. In germline, CDR1 is SGHTA, CDR2 FQGNSA. The CDR3 consists of 14 residues. In nucleotides, the CDR3 is TGTGCCAGCAGCTTAGCCGCAGGGGGCGGTGGCTACACCTTC. This encodes CASSLAAGGGGYTF.

This clonotype came up a few times. The V call is TRBV21-1, the J call TRBJ1-1; TRBD1, the table's D call, lacks a check against the DNA. TRBV21-1 is deemed a pseudogene. This CDR3 is 14 amino acids long. The CDR3 sequence: CASSKVGARTEAFF. Written as DNA, the CDR3 is TGTGCCAGCAGCAAAGTCGGCGCCCGCACTGAAGCTTTCTTT.

J is TRBJ1-4 and V is TRBV9; perhaps TRBD1 as D (5 bases). The CDR3 loop spans 18 amino acids. CDR1 is SGDLS, CDR2 YYNGEE, per germline. Trimming took 0 bases from V and 5 from J, leaving 20 bases between them. The CDR3, as DNA: TGTGCCAGCAGCGTAGCTACGGGTGCGGGGCAGCCGAATGAAAAACTGTTTTTT. Protein: CASSVATGAGQPNEKLFF. Combining the CDR3 with reference TRBV9 and TRBJ1-4 gives the whole variable domain DSGVTQTPKHLITATGQRVTLRCSPRSGDLSVYWYQQSLDQGLQFLIQYYNGEERAKGNILERFSAQQFPDLHSELNLSSLELGDSALYFCASSVATGAGQPNEKLFFGSGTQLSVL.

Many counts were recorded for this clonotype. This chain connects TRBV5-1 to TRBJ2-2; a possible D gene is TRBD1 (6 bases). This CDR3 has 15 amino acids. Trimming shortened V by 0 bases and J by 4 bases, and 10 bases separated the two germline ends. Germline assignment: CDR1 SGHRS and CDR2 YFSETQ. CDR3 sequence reads: CASSLDRVITGELFF. DNA of the CDR3: TGCGCCAGCAGCTTGGACAGGGTTATCACCGGGGAGCTGTTTTTT. The complete variable domain, with remaining parts taken from reference TRBV5-1 and TRBJ2-2, reads KAGVTQTPRYLIKTRGQQVTLSCSPISGHRSVSWYQQTPGQGLQFLFEYFSETQRNKGNFPGRFSGRQFSNSRSEMNVSTLELGDSALYLCASSLDRVITGELFFGEGSRLTVL.

V and J are TRBV3-1 and TRBJ1-2, with D unresolved. The CDR3 runs 14 residues. From germline, CDR1 is LGHDT and CDR2 YNNKEL (reference sequence). V lost 3 bases and J 6 bases, leaving 14 bases between the germline ends. CDR3 in DNA: TGTGCCAGCAGCCATTGGTCCAAAGGCCATGGCTACACCTTC. Translating it yields CASSHWSKGHGYTF.

The chain is built from TRBV11-2 and TRBJ2-7, with D possibly matching TRBD1 (6 bases). The CDR3 totals 13 residues. The V gene's germline CDR1 is SGHAT and CDR2 FQNNGV. V lost 6 bases, J lost 2 bases, and 11 bases lay in between. For the CDR3, the DNA is TGTGCCAGCAGTGGGGGCATTACCTACGAGCAGTACTTC. It specifies CASSGGITYEQYF.

This clonotype was observed a few times. The rearrangement links TRBV6-2 or TRBV6-3 to TRBJ2-5; possibly TRBD1 for D (5 bases). The V gene's germline CDR1 is MNHEY and CDR2 SVGEGT. The V gene lost 3 bases and the J gene lost 4 bases, with 12 bases spanning the gap. There are 14 residues in the CDR3. The CDR3 DNA sequence: TGTGCCAGCAGTTATGGGGCGTGGGGAGAGACCCAGTACTTC. It is translated as CASSYGAWGETQYF.

The table lists this clonotype with a few counts. The genes are TRBV7-9 and TRBJ2-1; 11 bases agree with TRBD1. The junction had 7 bases not matched to a gene; V was cut back by 4 bases and J by 8 bases. The CDR3 loop spans 15 amino acids. Looked up from germline, CDR1 is SEHNR and CDR2 is FQNEAQ (reference sequence). The CDR3 DNA reads as TGTGCCAGCAGCTCAGGGACAGGGGGTTGGGATGAGCAGTTCTTC. Its protein product is CASSSGTGGWDEQFF.

The chain employs TRBV4-1 and TRBJ1-3, with a weak D call TRBD1 (6 bases). Between the trimmed V and J ends, which lost 0 bases and 4 bases, there was a span of 19 bases. The CDR3 totals 18 residues. Germline V lookup: CDR1 MGHRA, CDR2 YSYEKL. For the CDR3, the DNA is TGCGCCAGCAGCCAAGATAGGGAGGCAGGGGTGTTCGGAAACACCATATATTTT. This gives the protein CASSQDREAGVFGNTIYF.